This entry lists 8 T cell receptor beta chains sequenced from one sample in a study of PD-1 blockade in classical Hodgkin lymphoma. The repertoire was sequenced with immunoSEQ multiplex PCR; TCRdb's copy has only in-frame clones and lacks some. The sample records about 20,000 clones, approximately 88% being singletons. Time point meaning: cycle 4 day 1 (C4D1), after more than five weeks of nivolumab. Every patient relapsed after autologous stem cell transplantation, and brentuximab vedotin exposure varied. Through magnetic negative selection, CD8+ T cells were separated from PBMCs that had been thawed. Sample: CD8+ T cells from blood, taken before the fourth cycle of nivolumab. These receptors came from a human donor with classical Hodgkin lymphoma.

This clone was counted a single time. This rearrangement joins TRBV11-2 to TRBJ2-5, with 7 bases aligning to TRBD1. CDR3 length: 15 amino acids. V dropped 2 bases and J dropped 1; count of bases not matched to a gene: 4. CDR1 is SGHAT, CDR2 FQNNGV, per germline. In DNA form, the CDR3 reads TGTGCCAGCAGCTTAACCCACAGGGGCCAAGAGACCCAGTACTTC. Protein sequence: CASSLTHRGQETQYF.

Regarding this clone: The junction departs from germline at one end; a sequencing error may be responsible. The chain employs TRBV30 and TRBJ2-1; possible D gene TRBD2, 6 bases. CDR3 length: 14 amino acids. Germline assignment: CDR1 GTSNPN and CDR2 SVGIG (reference sequence). The CDR3 is CAWSSFPLERVIVF. The CDR3 DNA reads TGTGCCTGGAGCTCTTTCCCCCTGGAGCGGGTCATAGTCTTC.

This clone was observed a handful of times. The chain carries TRBV29-1 and TRBJ1-2, with a possible D match to TRBD1 (5 bases). CDR3 size: 12 residues. Trimming stripped 3 bases from V and 8 bases from J, with 13 bases between. CDR1 is SQVTM, CDR2 ANQGSEA, per germline. The CDR3 DNA is TGCAGCGTTGAGTCGCAGGGTCCCGGCTACACCTTC. Its protein is CSVESQGPGYTF. The full variable domain, rest sourced from reference TRBV29-1 and TRBJ1-2, is SAVISQKPSRDICQRGTSLTIQCQVDSQVTMMFWYRQQPGQSLTLIATANQGSEATYESGFVIDKFPISRPNLTFSTLTVSNMSPEDSSIYLCSVESQGPGYTFGSGTRLTVV.

The V call is TRBV30, the J call TRBJ2-7; TRBD1 is a possible D gene (6 bases). This CDR3 has 15 residues. The germline gives CDR1 GTSNPN, CDR2 SVGIG (reference sequence). With 3 bases removed from V and 1 base from J, the gap between germline ends came to 16 bases. Here the CDR3 DNA reads TGTGCCTGGAGAAAGGACAGCAGCAGGTCCTACGAGCAGTACTTC. It encodes CAWRKDSSRSYEQYF.

V is TRBV6-6 and J is TRBJ2-2; D might be TRBD2 (6 bases). Per the germline V gene, CDR1 is MNHNY and CDR2 is SVGAGI (reference sequence). V was clipped by 2 bases and J by 6 bases, with 13 bases between them. This CDR3 comprises 15 residues. The CDR3 DNA reads TGTGCCAGCAGTTACGCGAGACTAGGGGCCGGGGAGCTGTTTTTT. Translated, it gives CASSYARLGAGELFF.

Here the CDR3 reads CASSQTGAGTDTQYF. CDR3 bases: TGCGCCAGCAGCCAAACGGGGGCCGGCACAGATACGCAGTATTTT. This chain links TRBV4-1 with TRBJ2-3; D tentatively fits TRBD1 or TRBD2 (6 bases each). CDR3 length: 15 residues. The germline V gene has CDR1 MGHRA and CDR2 YSYEKL. Trimming removed 2 bases at V and 1 base at J, with 10 bases between.

A note on this clone: Other DNA sequences in this sample translate to the same CDR3. The chain couples TRBV2 to TRBJ1-5; TRBD1 matches 9 bases. With V trimmed by 7 bases and J by 8 bases, 12 bases remained unmatched. Germline CDR1 reads SNHLY; CDR2 reads FYNNEI. The CDR3 extends over 15 amino acids. DNA for the CDR3: TGTGCCAGCAACAGGGGGCAGGAGCCTCCCAAGCCCCAGCATTTT. Encoded protein: CASNRGQEPPKPQHF.

By frequency in the sample, this clone is medium-sized. The rearrangement links TRBV2 to TRBJ1-5, with D possibly TRBD1 on 6 matching bases. This CDR3 has 14 amino acids. Trimming shortened V by 5 bases and J by 3 bases, and 11 bases separated the two germline ends. Germline values: CDR1 SNHLY, CDR2 FYNNEI. CDR3: CASSTQGLNQPQHF. DNA of the CDR3: TGTGCCAGCAGTACACAGGGACTCAATCAGCCCCAGCATTTT.